Listed below are T cell receptor beta chains from one sample, sequenced in a study of T cells in Graves' hyperthyroidism and ophthalmopathy. MiXCR, applied by TCRdb to the multiplex PCR reads, yields one record per CDR3 protein. The table records 600,000 to 700,000 distinct CDR3 sequences, just under 45% of them present only once. What was sequenced was peripheral blood or thyroid tissue (not recorded which). These TCRs come from an adult man with Graves' disease, either hyperthyroidism or ophthalmopathy (not recorded which). Both conserved end residues are part of each CDR3. D genes are given only for firm matches. The size field is filled for only some rows; it gives once, few, many or a size class.

V gene	clone size	J gene	D gene	CDR3 DNA	CDR3 protein
TRBV19	.	TRBJ2-7	.	TGTGCCAGTAGTAAGGGAACCGAGCAGTACTTC	CASSKGTEQYF
TRBV2	.	TRBJ1-2	.	TGTGCCAGCAGTGTTTGGGGGGCTGGAAACTATGGCTACACCTTC	CASSVWGAGNYGYTF
TRBV7-2	.	TRBJ2-7	TRBD2	TGTGCCAGCAGTGAAATCGCCGGGAGGGCCTACGAGCAGTACTTC	CASSEIAGRAYEQYF
TRBV7-9	many	TRBJ2-7	.	TGTGCCAGCAGCAAATCAGGGATCCCGTTCTACGAGCAGTACTTC	CASSKSGIPFYEQYF
TRBV20-1	.	TRBJ1-1	TRBD1	TGCAGTGCTCTCGGGACAGGGGGCTTGAGCACTGAAGCTTTCTTT	CSALGTGGLSTEAFF
TRBV2	many	TRBJ1-5	.	TGTGCCAGCATGCCCGACAGCAACAATCAGCCCCAGCATTTT	CASMPDSNNQPQHF
TRBV6-5	.	TRBJ1-1	.	TGTGCCAGCAGTGAAGTTGGTCCAGGTTGGACTGAAGCTTTCTTT	CASSEVGPGWTEAFF
TRBV7-3	many	TRBJ2-7	TRBD2	TGTGCCAGCAGCTCGGGACTAGCGGGAGAGCAGTACTTC	CASSSGLAGEQYF
TRBV20-1	many	TRBJ2-7	.	TGCAGTGCTGGGAATACAGCCTCCTACGAGCAGTACTTC	CSAGNTASYEQYF
TRBV6-9	.	TRBJ1-1	.	TGTGCCAGCAGCCAATTGGGGGGCCGAACTGAAGCTTTCTTT	CASSQLGGRTEAFF
TRBV25-1	many	TRBJ1-3	.	TGTGCCAGCAGTGAATGGGGCGGCTCTGGAAACACCATATATTTT	CASSEWGGSGNTIYF
TRBV2	many	TRBJ1-5	.	TGTGCCAGCAGTGTTTTAGTACAGGACAATCAGCCCCAGCATTTT	CASSVLVQDNQPQHF
TRBV24-1	many	TRBJ1-5	TRBD1	TGTGCCACCAGTGATACAAGACAGGGGCCGCCATACCAGCATTTT	CATSDTRQGPPYQHF
TRBV24-1	few	TRBJ1-2	.	TGTGCCACCAGTGGGAACAGGAACTATGGCTACACCTTC	CATSGNRNYGYTF
TRBV7-9	few	TRBJ1-2	TRBD1	TGTGCCAGCAGCTTAACTGCGGCCGGGACAGGCGGCTACACCTTC	CASSLTAAGTGGYTF
TRBV12-3/TRBV12-4	few	TRBJ1-2	.	TGTGCCAGCAGATACGTCGGAGGGTACACCTTC	CASRYVGGYTF
TRBV20-1	.	TRBJ2-7	.	TGCAGTGCTGCAGACAAGGGGGGCTCCTACGAGCAGTACTTC	CSAADKGGSYEQYF
TRBV10-2	.	TRBJ2-7	TRBD2	TGCGCCAGCAGTGATGTGGCGGGAGGGCCCTACGAGCAGTACTTC	CASSDVAGGPYEQYF